These 3 T cell receptor beta chains came from one sample sequenced in a study of control samples from healthy donors and cancer patients. TCRdb keeps only in-frame clones here, not all; method: immunoSEQ multiplex PCR. This sample has roughly 120,000 clones, with more than 75% found just once. The specimen sequenced was blood. These receptors all stem from a woman aged 70-85 years in good health.

This chain uses TRBV11-2 with TRBJ2-1; the match to TRBD2 covers 13 bases. This CDR3 spans 17 amino acids. Losses at the gene ends were 4 bases for V and 6 bases for J; bases not matched to a gene: 9. Per the germline V gene, CDR1 is SGHAT and CDR2 is FQNNGV. The CDR3 sequence: CASSYLRTSGGVNEQFF. CDR3 sequence (DNA): TGTGCCAGCAGCTATCTCAGGACTAGCGGGGGCGTCAATGAGCAGTTCTTC.

This chain connects TRBV7-9 to TRBJ1-3, with D perhaps matching TRBD1 (5 bases). V was clipped by 5 bases and J by 4 bases, with 15 bases between them. Germline assignment: CDR1 SEHNR and CDR2 FQNEAQ (reference sequence). The CDR3 loop spans 15 amino acids. The CDR3 DNA is TGTGCCAGCAGCCCTTCTGGGGCAGGAGGAAACACCATATATTTT. This encodes CASSPSGAGGNTIYF.

The J gene is TRBJ1-1, the V gene TRBV10-3; no firm D call. Germline V lookup: CDR1 ENHRY, CDR2 SYGVKD. V lost 4 bases to trimming and J lost 1 base, with 7 bases between them. The CDR3 has 13 residues. CDR3 protein: CAISAFENTEAFF. CDR3 nucleotides: TGTGCCATCAGTGCTTTCGAGAACACTGAAGCTTTCTTT.